These 8 T cell receptor beta chains originate from one sample sequenced in a study of T cells expressing NK-cell markers. Following a re-call of the 5' RACE reads, TCRdb has one entry per CDR3 protein and lacks DNA. Its table records about 550,000 distinct CDR3 sequences. The material sequenced was blood T cells: a sorted CD56 or NKG2C T cell subset, CD4+ or CD8+ T cells, or bulk PBMC T cells (not recorded which). The receptors shown here come from a man between 18 and 35 years old in good health.

The chain couples TRBV6-4 to TRBJ2-3. The CDR3 covers 14 residues. The V gene's germline CDR1 is MRHNA and CDR2 SNTAGT. CDR3 sequence reads: CASSSKGLPDTQYF.

The chain joins TRBV6-1 to TRBJ2-7; lacking DNA, the TRBD2 call made by TCRdb goes unchecked. CDR3 length: 17 residues. Looked up from germline, CDR1 is MNHNS and CDR2 is SASEGT. The CDR3 sequence: CASIPWASGITAYEQYF.

This chain uses TRBV7-7 with TRBJ2-5; TCRdb outputs TRBD2, but without DNA this stays unchecked. CDR1 is SSHAT and CDR2 is FNYEAQ in the germline V gene (reference sequence). CDR3 length: 18 residues. CDR3 protein: CASSLGRGLARAKETQYF. The full variable domain, its missing parts supplied by reference TRBV7-7 and TRBJ2-5, is GAGVSQSPRYKVTKRGQDVTLRCDPISSHATLYWYQQALGQGPEFLTYFNYEAQPDKSGLPSDRFSAERPEGSISTLTIQRTEQRDSAMYRCASSLGRGLARAKETQYFGPGTRLLVL.

This chain joins TRBV7-9 and TRBJ1-1; the D gene TCRdb calls, TRBD1, cannot be checked with no DNA. The germline CDR1 and CDR2 sequences are SEHNR and FQNEAQ (reference sequence). This CDR3 is built from 15 residues. CDR3 protein: CASSSRVPIEGEAFF.

The chain employs TRBV5-6 and TRBJ2-1; TCRdb's D call, TRBD1, is unchecked because there is no DNA. Germline lookup yields CDR1 SGHDT and CDR2 YYEEEE. This CDR3 is 17 amino acids long. The CDR3 loop reads CASSLERGGPGRDEQFF.

This chain joins TRBV2 and TRBJ2-1; TCRdb's assignment of TRBD1 cannot be checked, as there is no DNA. Germline V gene sequence: CDR1 SNHLY, CDR2 FYNNEI. The CDR3 is made up of 17 amino acids. The CDR3 loop reads CASSEARRGSTYNEQFF.

The rearrangement uses TRBV7-2 and TRBJ2-7. Germline values: CDR1 SGHTA, CDR2 FQGNSA. This CDR3 is 13 amino acids long. The CDR3 is CASSLVRQYEQYF.

The rearrangement links TRBV20-1 to TRBJ2-3; TCRdb returns TRBD1, unconfirmable since there is no DNA. The CDR3 totals 14 residues. Germline CDR1 and CDR2: DFQATT and SNEGSKA (reference sequence). The chain's CDR3 is CSARDPGGPDTQYF.